This T cell receptor beta chain was captured by sequencing in a study of blood T cell repertoires in COVID-19. Overall study: From the United States, Italy and Spain came samples of acute and convalescent COVID-19. PBMCs, B-cell-depleted T cells, or T cells provided the cDNA or gDNA that made up the material.

Participants' reported clinical history set cohort assignment. The table lists this clone with a count of one. Per the original methods: Estimates of nucleated cell counts were drawn from the amplification of reference gene primers. TCRdb's table, derived via immunoSEQ multiplex PCR, lists solely in-frame clones and lacks some. The V and J calls and the clone size are those of that table, but D and trimming were determined from the DNA. The sample holds under 250,000 clones, about 76% seen once. V shed 1 base and J shed 6 bases, with 19 bases lying between them. Germline CDR1 and CDR2: SGHVS and FNYEAQ. The CDR3 consists of 17 residues.

The rearrangement uses TRBV7-6 and TRBJ1-5, with D perhaps TRBD1 (5 bases). Sequences were obtained from PBMCs or T cells enriched from blood (not recorded which). This receptor was taken from a woman aged 50 to 65 with acute COVID-19. This CDR3 is CASSLGAWSSGGQPQHF. In nucleotides, the CDR3 is TGTGCCAGCAGCTTAGGGGCGTGGTCATCGGGGGGTCAGCCCCAGCATTTT.